This T cell receptor (beta chain) was identified in a study of cytomegalovirus exposure and HLA in healthy donors. A multiplex PCR was run with 60 Vbeta primers and 13 Jbeta primers. Profiled with immunoSEQ multiplex PCR; TCRdb holds only in-frame clones, not every one. In total, the table holds just over 150,000 clones. Germline V gene lookup returns CDR1 LNHDA and CDR2 SQIVND (reference sequence). The CDR3 is 14 amino acids. Trimming pared 5 bases from V and 6 bases from J, leaving 17 bases between. The chain combines TRBV19 with TRBJ2-7, with D possibly matching TRBD2 (5 bases). Sequencing used PBMCs. This receptor was identified in a man aged 25-45 years in good health and CMV-seronegative. CDR3 amino acids: CASSPDGRRTEQYF. The DNA of the CDR3 is TGTGCCAGTAGTCCGGACGGCCGGAGGACCGAGCAGTACTTC.